This T cell receptor beta chain was profiled in a study of CD8 T cells in Susac syndrome. CDR3 size: 15 residues. The ends lost 5 bases at V and 10 bases at J; junction bases unmatched: 13. With random hexamers, reverse transcription was performed on roughly 0.5 to 1 ug of RNA. The method of amplification for TCR beta CDR3 was immunoSEQ multiplex PCR, covering 54 Vbeta and 13 Jbeta. MiXCR was run by TCRdb on the immunoSEQ multiplex PCR reads, yielding one entry per CDR3 protein. The sample contains around 280,000 distinct CDR3 sequences, more than 75% of which appear only once. The multiple sclerosis controls comprised treatment-naive patients whose relapsing-remitting disease was stable or active.

This receptor was obtained from a human donor with multiple sclerosis. The sequenced sample consisted of CD8+ T cells from PBMCs. The V call is TRBV12-3 or TRBV12-4, the J call TRBJ2-1, with 8 bases identical to TRBD2. CDR3 region: CASSLLPGLGDEQFF. CDR3 nucleotide sequence: TGTGCCAGCAGTCTTCTCCCGGGACTAGGGGACGAGCAGTTCTTC.